Presented here are 16 T cell receptor beta chains from one specimen sequenced in a study of T cell changes during pregnancy in multiple sclerosis. The table came from immunoSEQ multiplex PCR; TCRdb's copy has only in-frame clones and leaves some out. This table holds 35,000 to 50,000 clones, about 91% found once. The sample here was CD4+ T cells from peripheral blood mononuclear cells, taken after pregnancy. The receptors originated from a female donor in good health, enrolled as a control in a pregnancy study.

The CDR3 loop reads CASSLWQEDTEAFF. CDR3 bases: TGTGCCAGCAGCTTATGGCAGGAGGACACTGAAGCTTTCTTT. V gene TRBV7-9 combines with J gene TRBJ1-1; D call uncertain. This CDR3 has 14 amino acids. Germline loops: CDR1 SEHNR, CDR2 FQNEAQ (reference sequence). V was trimmed by 2 bases and J by 3 bases, leaving 10 bases between them.

CDR3 loop: CASSLARQGRETQYF. The CDR3, as DNA: TGTGCCAGCAGCTTGGCAAGACAGGGTCGGGAGACCCAGTACTTC. The gene calls are TRBV5-8 and TRBJ2-5; TRBD1 agrees at 7 bases. The CDR3 consists of 15 residues. Germline V CDR1 and CDR2: SGHTS, YDEGEE. J gave up 5 bases and V 0 bases, and 7 bases lay outside the gene matches.

The J gene is TRBJ1-1, the V gene TRBV28, with D unclear. Germline CDR1 is MDHEN and CDR2 is SYDVKM. The V and J ends lost 5 bases and 0 bases respectively, with 4 bases between them. This CDR3 is 12 amino acids long. The chain's CDR3 is CASSTVNTEAFF. In DNA, the CDR3 is TGTGCCAGCAGTACGGTGAACACTGAAGCTTTCTTT.

The J gene is TRBJ2-7, the V gene TRBV9; the D is unclear. In germline, CDR1 is SGDLS, CDR2 YYNGEE. CDR3 size: 14 residues. V lost 0 bases and J lost 4, with 11 bases in between. The CDR3 coding sequence is TGTGCCAGCAGCGTAGAAGTACAGCCATACGAGCAGTACTTC. This translates into CASSVEVQPYEQYF.

The chain combines TRBV7-8 with TRBJ2-3, with TRBD2 matching over 10 bases. Per the germline V gene, CDR1 is SGHVS and CDR2 is FQNEAQ. With 4 bases clipped from V and 3 bases from J, the junction kept 7 bases outside the gene matches. CDR3 length equals 16 residues. CDR3 region: CASSSPSGSGTDTQYF. CDR3 nucleotide sequence: TGTGCCAGCAGCTCTCCTAGCGGGAGTGGGACAGATACGCAGTATTTT.

The chain joins TRBV5-1 to TRBJ2-7; D gene unclear. V dropped 3 bases and J dropped 3 bases, with 4 bases sitting between them. Germline-derived CDR1 and CDR2 are SGHRS and YFSETQ. The CDR3 spans 11 residues. In DNA, the CDR3 is TGCGCCAGCAGCTCTTACTACGAGCAGTACTTC. It specifies CASSSYYEQYF.

This chain joins TRBV15 and TRBJ2-7, with TRBD1 as a possible D gene (6 bases). V gave up 2 bases and J gave up 4 bases, with 15 bases separating them. This CDR3 has 15 amino acids. Germline V gene sequence: CDR1 LNHNV, CDR2 YYDKDF (reference sequence). The CDR3 DNA sequence: TGTGCCACCAGCAGACCTTCGGGCAGGGGTTACGAGCAGTACTTC. As protein: CATSRPSGRGYEQYF. Drawing the rest from reference TRBV15 and TRBJ2-7, the complete variable domain is DAMVIQNPRYQVTQFGKPVTLSCSQTLNHNVMYWYQQKSSQAPKLLFHYYDKDFNNEADTPDNFQSRRPNTSFCFLDIRSPGLGDTAMYLCATSRPSGRGYEQYFGPGTRLTVT.

This rearrangement joins TRBV28 to TRBJ1-1; no reliable D call. CDR1 and CDR2 (germline): MDHEN, SYDVKM. The CDR3 has 12 amino acids. V dropped 7 bases and J dropped 2 bases, with 8 bases sitting between them. In DNA form, the CDR3 reads TGTGCCAGCACTTCAGGTAACACTGAAGCTTTCTTT. Translation gives CASTSGNTEAFF.

V usage is TRBV7-9 and J usage is TRBJ1-4; possibly TRBD1 for D (5 bases). The germline V gene encodes CDR1 SEHNR and CDR2 FQNEAQ (reference sequence). CDR3 length: 10 amino acids. Trimming removed 10 bases at V and 6 bases at J, with 6 bases between. The CDR3 loop is CATGDEKLFF. CDR3 bases: TGTGCCACGGGGGATGAAAAACTGTTTTTT.

In its sample, this clone was seen once. Here the CDR3 omits its conserved ending phenylalanine or tryptophan, so a read error is the likely source. The limits of the CDR3 on the DNA are not certain, so only TCRdb's listed CDR3 is given. The genes are TRBV6-5 and TRBJ1-2; TRBD1 reflects the table's D call only, with no check against the DNA. With termini counted, the CDR3 has 10 amino acids. Per germline, CDR1 MNHEY and CDR2 SVGAGI. The CDR3 is CASSPSDRPV.

The chain has TRBV29-1 and TRBJ2-5, with D tentatively TRBD1 (6 bases). Trimming removed 8 bases from V and 5 bases from J, with 36 bases in between. The CDR3 loop spans 19 amino acids. CDR1 SQVTM and CDR2 ANQGSEA come from the germline V gene. The CDR3 DNA reads as TGCAGCCCAGGGGTGGAATCTCACCCGGTCCCTCCCGGCGTCGAGACCCAGTACTTC. This translates into CSPGVESHPVPPGVETQYF.

This clone has only a few counts. The chain is built from TRBV4-1 and TRBJ1-6; a weak D match, TRBD1 (6 bases). Germline lookup yields CDR1 MGHRA and CDR2 YSYEKL. CDR3 length equals 16 residues. V dropped 4 bases and J dropped 6 bases, with 16 bases sitting between them. Here the CDR3 DNA reads TGCGCCAGCAGCCCGGGACAAGGGGCCGTTAATTCACCCCTCCACTTT. Its protein is CASSPGQGAVNSPLHF.

The chain recombines TRBV19 with TRBJ1-5; D gene ambiguous. V was cut by 7 bases and J by 1 base, with 14 bases left in between. Germline assignment: CDR1 LNHDA and CDR2 SQIVND (reference sequence). This CDR3 comprises 15 residues. The CDR3 region is CASKDEGTSNQPQHF. The CDR3 DNA reads as TGTGCCAGTAAAGACGAGGGTACCAGCAATCAGCCCCAGCATTTT.

V is TRBV20-1 and J is TRBJ1-1; TRBD1 is a possible D gene (6 bases). This CDR3 is 11 amino acids long. Trimming took 7 bases from V and 4 from J, leaving 10 bases between them. The germline CDR1 and CDR2 sequences are DFQATT and SNEGSKA (reference sequence). The CDR3: CSVVRGTEAFF. The CDR3 bases are TGCAGTGTAGTCAGGGGCACTGAAGCTTTCTTT.

The rearrangement links TRBV27 to TRBJ1-1, with D unresolved. Germline V lookup: CDR1 MNHEY, CDR2 SMNVEV (reference sequence). The CDR3 sequence is 13 residues long. Trimming removed 5 bases from V and 1 base from J, with 8 bases in between. CDR3 sequence: CASSPTENTEAFF. DNA for the CDR3: TGTGCCAGCAGTCCAACAGAGAACACTGAAGCTTTCTTT.

The chain recombines TRBV5-6 with TRBJ2-7, with TRBD1 as a possible D gene (6 bases). Germline CDR1 is SGHDT and CDR2 is YYEEEE. There are 13 residues in the CDR3. V was cut by 4 bases and J by 5 bases, with 13 bases left in between. DNA of the CDR3: TGTGCCAGCAGCCACGTACAGGGTCACGAGCAGTACTTC. Residues: CASSHVQGHEQYF.